This entry describes one TCR beta chain. These data are taken from a study of blood T cell repertoires in COVID-19. Background on the study: Acute-phase and convalescent COVID-19 samples originated in the United States, Italy and Spain. Sample material is recorded as cDNA or gDNA derived from T cells, B-cell-depleted T cells, or PBMCs.

V lost 2 bases to trimming and J lost 5 bases, with 22 bases between them. Germline loops: CDR1 SGHAT, CDR2 FQNNGV. The CDR3 loop spans 18 amino acids. Per the authors' pipeline: Quantification of nucleated cells was approximated via reference gene primer amplification. TCRdb keeps only in-frame clones here, not all; method: immunoSEQ multiplex PCR. V and J calls and clone size come straight from that table; D and trimming were deduced from the DNA. The sample lists fewer than 85,000 clones, about 73% occurring once. The chain is built from TRBV11-2 and TRBJ2-1; possibly TRBD2 for D (6 bases). The sample comprised peripheral blood. This clonotype was sampled from a man aged 60-69 years with acute or convalescent COVID-19. The CDR3 sequence is CASSLLAFGGTGDNEQFF. The CDR3, as DNA: TGTGCCAGCAGCTTATTGGCTTTTGGAGGGACGGGGGACAATGAGCAGTTCTTC.